This entry concerns a single T cell receptor beta chain. The antigen remains unidentified. The source of the sample is a study of beta chain features in type 1 diabetes. Study-wide context: All samples combined gave 107,917,701 sorted cells for examination.

Germline assignment: CDR1 MNHEY and CDR2 SVGAGI. Trimming cost V 3 bases and J 1 base, with 9 bases left between them. The CDR3 sequence is 14 residues long. As every portion of the isolated RNA was reverse transcribed, the sequencing read expressed TCRB transcripts. Clones were sequenced by immunoSEQ multiplex PCR, and TCRdb holds only the in-frame ones, with some missing. Of hundreds of thousands of clones in the sample, 13% are singletons; the top ten hold 0.02% to 0.025%. Study outcomes and limitations: For Type 1 diabetes patients, all four CD4+ subsets carried TCRB CDR3s that were moderately but significantly shorter. Small HLA sub-analyses could not settle whether HLA shapes TCRB rearrangement. Among type 1 diabetes patients, VDJ junctions had fewer insertions and more deletions.

A sort by CD45RO/CCR7/CD25/CD127/CD95/CD27 yielded CD4+ naive, central memory, regulatory and stem cell-like memory cells. This clonotype was sampled from a man younger than 35 with type 1 diabetes. The J gene is TRBJ2-5, the V gene TRBV6-5; D is unresolved. The sequenced material came from naive CD4+ T cells from blood. The CDR3 is CASSYQWGQETQYF. In nucleotides, the CDR3 is TGTGCCAGCAGTTATCAGTGGGGCCAAGAGACCCAGTACTTC.